The 22 T cell receptor beta chains in this list originate from one sample, sequenced in a study of T-cell memory formation after mild COVID-19. MiXCR was run by TCRdb on the 5' RACE reads, yielding one entry per CDR3 protein. This sample has some 450,000 distinct CDR3 sequences, with around 20% found just once. The sequencing sample was made of PBMCs or a T cell subset sorted from them (not recorded which). The origin of the receptors is an adult woman who had mild COVID-19 (a few samples of this study predate the infection). Cell type and time point are not known.

This clonotype was seen only a few times. This sequence joins TRBV29-1 and TRBJ2-7, with 8 positions matching TRBD1. J was trimmed by 7 bases and V by 7 bases; bases with no gene match: 15. The CDR3 covers 14 residues. The germline CDR1 and CDR2 sequences are SQVTM and ANQGSEA. The CDR3 sequence: CSAGSGTGYGEQYF. DNA of the CDR3: TGCAGCGCCGGATCCGGGACAGGCTACGGTGAGCAGTACTTC.

This rearrangement joins TRBV7-9 to TRBJ2-1, with 14 positions matching TRBD2. From germline, CDR1 is SEHNR and CDR2 FQNEAQ (reference sequence). Trimming at V came to 8 bases and at J to 5 bases, leaving 2 bases not matched to a gene. The CDR3 totals 14 residues. The CDR3 region has the DNA TGTGCCAGCCAGGGACTAGCGGGAGACAATGAGCAGTTCTTC. This sequence encodes CASQGLAGDNEQFF.

This clonotype was observed a few times. This chain links TRBV15 with TRBJ2-5; 8 bases are shared with TRBD1. The germline V gene encodes CDR1 LNHNV and CDR2 YYDKDF (reference sequence). V lost 7 bases, J lost 2 bases, and 12 bases stayed unmatched. The CDR3 extends over 16 amino acids. The CDR3 spells CATNEPGQVSQETQYF. As DNA, the CDR3 is TGTGCCACCAATGAACCGGGACAGGTCTCGCAAGAGACCCAGTACTTC.

This clonotype was found many times. V gene TRBV9 combines with J gene TRBJ2-3; unclear D gene. This CDR3 contains 11 residues. Germline V gives CDR1 SGDLS, CDR2 YYNGEE. V shed 2 bases and J shed 4 bases, with 2 bases lying between them. As DNA, the CDR3 is TGTGCCAGCAGCGTCGCAGATACGCAGTATTTT. It is translated as CASSVADTQYF.

V usage is TRBV6-2 or TRBV6-3 and J usage is TRBJ1-2, with D perhaps TRBD1 (5 bases). CDR1 is MNHEY and CDR2 is SVGEGT in the germline V gene. The CDR3 totals 13 residues. V gave up 2 bases and J gave up 6 bases, with 10 bases separating them. CDR3 coding DNA: TGTGCCAGCAGTTACGTCAGGGTTGATGGCTACACCTTC. Residues: CASSYVRVDGYTF.

The rearrangement joins TRBV24-1 to TRBJ2-1, with TRBD1 matching 8 bases. The CDR3 totals 13 residues. Germline V gene sequence: CDR1 KGHDR, CDR2 SFDVKD. With 8 bases clipped from V and 10 bases from J, the junction kept 9 bases outside the gene matches. In nucleotides, the CDR3 is TGTGCCACCAAAGATTCGGACAGGGACGAGCAGTTCTTC. Amino acid sequence: CATKDSDRDEQFF.

This clonotype was seen a handful of times. V usage is TRBV27 and J usage is TRBJ1-3; D is unresolved. The CDR3 contains 16 residues. V was shortened by 2 bases and J by 4 bases, with 15 bases between the two germline ends. Per germline, CDR1 MNHEY and CDR2 SMNVEV (reference sequence). This CDR3 reads CASSLGHGDTGNTIYF. Here the CDR3 DNA reads TGTGCCAGCAGTTTAGGTCACGGGGATACAGGAAACACCATATATTTT.

This clonotype turned up a few times. The CDR3 spells CASSHGGRSTDTQYF. DNA for the CDR3: TGTGCCAGCAGTCACGGCGGGAGGTCAACGGATACGCAGTATTTT. V is TRBV12-3 or TRBV12-4 and J is TRBJ2-3, with TRBD2 matching 8 bases. J gave up 6 bases and V 5 bases, and 10 bases lay outside the gene matches. The CDR3 is made up of 15 amino acids.

In this sample, this clonotype turned up a few times. The rearrangement uses TRBV3-1 and TRBJ2-1; 15 bases line up with TRBD2. Germline V gives CDR1 LGHDT, CDR2 YNNKEL (reference sequence). The ends lost 5 bases at V and 3 bases at J; junction bases unmatched: 5. The CDR3 is 17 amino acids. CDR3 in DNA: TGTGCCAGCAGCGAGGGGACTAGCGGGAGGAACTACAATGAGCAGTTCTTC. It is translated as CASSEGTSGRNYNEQFF.

This clonotype has a single count. This chain uses TRBV18 with TRBJ1-1; possibly TRBD1 for D (6 bases). The V gene lost 2 bases and the J gene lost 1 base, with 14 bases spanning the gap. The CDR3 is 16 amino acids. Germline values: CDR1 KGHSH, CDR2 LQKENI. Written as DNA, the CDR3 is TGTGCCAGCTCACCATGGGCGGGGGACACGAACACTGAAGCTTTCTTT. Amino acids: CASSPWAGDTNTEAFF.

J is TRBJ2-3 and V is TRBV5-1, with TRBD1 matching 9 bases. Germline-derived CDR1 and CDR2 are SGHRS and YFSETQ. V trimming: 4 bases; J trimming: 3 bases; junction bases outside the gene matches: 6. The CDR3 covers 15 residues. CDR3 in amino acids: CASSRGTGQTDTQYF. CDR3 bases: TGCGCCAGCAGCCGCGGGACAGGGCAGACAGATACGCAGTATTTT.

This clonotype appeared a few times. The V gene is TRBV7-9, the J gene TRBJ1-1, with 9 nucleotides matching TRBD1. Germline lookup yields CDR1 SEHNR and CDR2 FQNEAQ (reference sequence). CDR3 size: 16 residues. V shed 0 bases and J 0 bases; nucleotides not matched to a gene: 2. CDR3: CASSLAGTGMNTEAFF. CDR3 in DNA: TGTGCCAGCAGCTTAGCCGGGACAGGGATGAACACTGAAGCTTTCTTT.

The chain employs TRBV7-2 and TRBJ2-2; D is unresolved. The CDR3 has 15 residues. From germline, CDR1 is SGHTA and CDR2 FQGNSA. Trimming shortened V by 3 bases and J by 1 base, and 9 bases separated the two germline ends. The CDR3 coding sequence is TGTGCCAGCAGCTTGTCGCTGGGGAACACCGGGGAGCTGTTTTTT. Translating gives CASSLSLGNTGELFF.

The DNA of the CDR3 is TGTGCCAGTAGTATCGCTAGCGGGCAAGAGACCCAGTACTTC. Protein product: CASSIASGQETQYF. The rearrangement uses TRBV19 and TRBJ2-5; 8 bases map to TRBD2. The ends lost 3 bases at V and 2 bases at J; junction bases unmatched: 2. Germline V CDR1 and CDR2: LNHDA, SQIVND (reference sequence). This CDR3 is built from 14 residues. Supplemented by reference TRBV19 and TRBJ2-5, the full variable domain reads DGGITQSPKYLFRKEGQNVTLSCEQNLNHDAMYWYRQDPGQGLRLIYYSQIVNDFQKGDIAEGYSVSREKKESFPLTVTSAQKNPTAFYLCASSIASGQETQYFGPGTRLLVL.

This clonotype came up many times. The genes are TRBV7-2 and TRBJ2-3; D gene uncertain. This CDR3 is built from 13 residues. Germline V gene data show CDR1 as SGHTA and CDR2 as FQGNSA. Trimming took off 2 bases at V and 1 base at J, with 4 bases between the two ends. CDR3: CASSLIRTDTQYF. CDR3 coding DNA: TGTGCCAGCAGCTTAATCCGCACAGATACGCAGTATTTT.

In this sample, this clonotype turned up a few times. The chain recombines TRBV7-8 with TRBJ1-5; 7 bases agree with TRBD1. The CDR3 totals 17 residues. Germline-derived CDR1 and CDR2 are SGHVS and FQNEAQ. The junction had 15 bases not matched to a gene; V was cut back by 5 bases and J by 5 bases. The CDR3 loop is CASSTQGVGGFDQPQHF. The CDR3, as DNA: TGTGCCAGCAGCACGCAGGGGGTGGGGGGCTTCGATCAGCCCCAGCATTTT.

The V call is TRBV7-2, the J call TRBJ1-5, with unresolved D. The V end lost 6 bases, the J end lost 2 bases, and 11 bases lay between the germline ends. The CDR3 sequence is 14 residues long. The germline CDR1 and CDR2 sequences are SGHTA and FQGNSA. CDR3 coding DNA: TGTGCCAGCAGTGTAAGGCGAGGCAATCAGCCCCAGCATTTT. This sequence encodes CASSVRRGNQPQHF.

This clonotype came up a few times. This chain connects TRBV20-1 to TRBJ2-1; D is perhaps TRBD2 (6 bases). Trimming stripped 0 bases from V and 4 bases from J, with 10 bases between. The germline V gene encodes CDR1 DFQATT and CDR2 SNEGSKA (reference sequence). CDR3 size: 14 residues. CDR3 coding DNA: TGCAGTGCTAGAGAGTCTAGCGAGTACAATGAGCAGTTCTTC. Translating gives CSARESSEYNEQFF.

This clonotype was found a few times. This rearrangement joins TRBV6-5 to TRBJ2-2; D uncertain. V was trimmed by 6 bases and J by 3 bases, leaving 17 bases between them. Germline V gene lookup returns CDR1 MNHEY and CDR2 SVGAGI. The length of the CDR3 is 16 residues. In DNA, the CDR3 is TGTGCCAGCAGCCCTACCTCATGGGCATACACCGGGGAGCTGTTTTTT. This translates into CASSPTSWAYTGELFF.

The sample holds a few counts of this clonotype. The chain joins TRBV7-6 to TRBJ2-5, with D possibly matching TRBD1 (5 bases). Between the trimmed V and J ends, which lost 0 bases and 2 bases, there was a span of 13 bases. Germline-derived CDR1 and CDR2 are SGHVS and FNYEAQ. The CDR3 totals 16 residues. CDR3 coding DNA: TGTGCCAGCAGCTTAGCAGTAGGGGCTACACAAGAGACCCAGTACTTC. The encoded protein is CASSLAVGATQETQYF.

The chain joins TRBV19 to TRBJ1-1; a weak D match, TRBD1 (6 bases). CDR1 and CDR2 from the germline V gene are LNHDA and SQIVND (reference sequence). The length of the CDR3 is 13 residues. V lost 4 bases, J lost 8 bases, and 14 bases lay in between. The CDR3 region has the DNA TGTGCCAGTAGTACCCGGGGGGCGGTGGAAGCTTTCTTT. Protein sequence: CASSTRGAVEAFF. Full variable domain (missing parts from reference TRBV19 and TRBJ1-1): DGGITQSPKYLFRKEGQNVTLSCEQNLNHDAMYWYRQDPGQGLRLIYYSQIVNDFQKGDIAEGYSVSREKKESFPLTVTSAQKNPTAFYLCASSTRGAVEAFFGQGTRLTVV.

The V and J genes are TRBV3-1 and TRBJ1-1; D uncertain. The CDR3 runs to 15 residues. The germline V gene has CDR1 LGHDT and CDR2 YNNKEL (reference sequence). Between the trimmed V and J ends, which lost 0 bases and 1 base, there was a span of 9 bases. CDR3 DNA sequence: TGTGCCAGCAGCCAAGACTCAGTAACGAACACTGAAGCTTTCTTT. It yields the protein CASSQDSVTNTEAFF. Supplemented by reference TRBV3-1 and TRBJ1-1, the full variable domain reads DTAVSQTPKYLVTQMGNDKSIKCEQNLGHDTMYWYKQDSKKFLKIMFSYNNKELIINETVPNRFSPKSPDKAHLNLHINSLELGDSAVYFCASSQDSVTNTEAFFGQGTRLTVV.